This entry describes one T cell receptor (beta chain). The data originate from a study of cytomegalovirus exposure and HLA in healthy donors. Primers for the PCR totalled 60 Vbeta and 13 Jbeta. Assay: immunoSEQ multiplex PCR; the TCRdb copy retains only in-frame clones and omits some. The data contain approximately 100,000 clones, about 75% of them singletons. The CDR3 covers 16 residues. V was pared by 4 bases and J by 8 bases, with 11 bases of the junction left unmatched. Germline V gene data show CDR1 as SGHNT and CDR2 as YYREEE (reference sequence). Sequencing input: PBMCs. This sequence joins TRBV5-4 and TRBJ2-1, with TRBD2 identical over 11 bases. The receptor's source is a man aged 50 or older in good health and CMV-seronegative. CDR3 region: CASSLSVAGGTDEQFF. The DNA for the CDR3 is TGTGCCAGCAGCCTCTCAGTAGCGGGGGGGACTGATGAGCAGTTCTTC.